These 22 T cell receptor beta chains were sequenced from one sample in a study of blood T cell repertoires in COVID-19. The repertoire was sequenced with immunoSEQ multiplex PCR; TCRdb's copy has only in-frame clones and lacks some. The sample records approximately 24,000 clones, 85% to 95% being singletons. Sequenced material: peripheral blood. Every receptor here comes from a woman aged 45-59 years with active COVID-19.

This clone was detected only once. The chain couples TRBV2 to TRBJ2-7; 10 bases fit TRBD2. The V gene end was trimmed by 9 bases and the J gene end by 6 bases; junction bases not matched to a gene: 5. The CDR3 loop spans 12 amino acids. The germline CDR1 and CDR2 sequences are SNHLY and FYNNEI. The CDR3 sequence: CASQREGSEQYF. CDR3 bases: TGTGCCAGTCAGCGGGAGGGCTCCGAGCAGTACTTC.

The chain carries TRBV7-9 and TRBJ2-3; 11 bases map to TRBD2. The V gene's germline CDR1 is SEHNR and CDR2 FQNEAQ (reference sequence). With 5 bases clipped from V and 3 bases from J, the junction kept 4 bases outside the gene matches. The CDR3 has 15 amino acids. This CDR3 is CASSLTSGSTDTQYF. As DNA, the CDR3 is TGTGCCAGCAGCCTCACTAGCGGGAGTACAGATACGCAGTATTTT.

The V and J genes are TRBV28 and TRBJ1-5; D remains unclear. The CDR3 consists of 13 residues. Trimming took 4 bases from V and 15 from J, leaving 19 bases between them. Germline CDR1 reads MDHEN; CDR2 reads SYDVKM. The CDR3 nucleotides are TGTGCCAGCAGTTACTCAGTGGCGGAGGGTCCGCATTTT. It codes for CASSYSVAEGPHF.

The chain recombines TRBV4-1 with TRBJ2-2; D remains unclear. V was clipped by 3 bases and J by 3 bases, with 5 bases between them. The CDR3 totals 13 residues. Germline V lookup: CDR1 MGHRA, CDR2 YSYEKL. This chain's CDR3 is CASSHDYTGELFF. The CDR3 DNA follows: TGCGCCAGCAGCCACGACTACACCGGGGAGCTGTTTTTT.

J is TRBJ1-1 and V is TRBV9; D gene uncertain. The germline CDR1 and CDR2 sequences are SGDLS and YYNGEE. The CDR3 totals 13 residues. The ends were cut back, 0 bases at V and 4 bases at J, with 7 bases in the middle. The CDR3 nucleotides read TGTGCCAGCAGCGTAGGCCCGAGCACTGAAGCTTTCTTT. The encoded protein is CASSVGPSTEAFF.

Comments on this clone: At one boundary the junction diverges from the germline segment, which might be a read error. The chain combines TRBV6-1 with TRBJ1-3; the D is unclear. The CDR3 has 15 residues. Germline V gives CDR1 MNHNS, CDR2 SASEGT. This CDR3 reads CASTEPPGSGNTIYF. As DNA, the CDR3 is TGTGCCAGCACTGAACCCCCCGGGTCTGGAAACACCATATATTTT.

Of note for this clone: One junction end does not reproduce the germline sequence, and a read error may be involved. The rearrangement uses TRBV12-3 or TRBV12-4 and TRBJ2-5; maybe TRBD1 (6 bases). This CDR3 is built from 11 residues. The CDR3 is CASMGAQPLHF. The CDR3 bases are TGTGCCAGCATGGGGGCCCAGCCCCTGCACTTC.

This clone was detected a few times. The gene calls are TRBV6-5 and TRBJ1-5, with D unresolved. The V and J ends lost 5 bases and 3 bases respectively, with 14 bases between them. Germline assignment: CDR1 MNHEY and CDR2 SVGAGI. This CDR3 is 15 amino acids long. This CDR3 is CASSKTVNYNQPQHF. CDR3 nucleotide sequence: TGTGCCAGCAGTAAGACGGTGAACTACAATCAGCCCCAGCATTTT.

V and J are TRBV2 and TRBJ1-2, with 9 bases identical to TRBD1. V shed 9 bases, J shed 8 bases, and the junction held 10 bases outside the gene matches. The CDR3 has 13 residues. Per the germline V gene, CDR1 is SNHLY and CDR2 is FYNNEI. The chain's CDR3 is CAREDRGSSGYTF. In DNA, the CDR3 is TGTGCCAGGGAGGACAGGGGATCTTCCGGCTACACCTTC.

The rearrangement links TRBV7-9 to TRBJ1-4; no clear D gene. The V and J ends lost 10 bases and 0 bases respectively, with 12 bases between them. The CDR3 is made up of 14 amino acids. The germline V gene encodes CDR1 SEHNR and CDR2 FQNEAQ (reference sequence). Written as DNA, the CDR3 is TGTGCCACCCCATTAGTTGCAACTAATGAAAAACTGTTTTTT. Translated, it gives CATPLVATNEKLFF. Complete variable domain (other parts from reference TRBV7-9 and TRBJ1-4): DTGVSQNPRHKITKRGQNVTFRCDPISEHNRLYWYRQTLGQGPEFLTYFQNEAQLEKSRLLSDRFSAERPKGSFSTLEIQRTEQGDSAMYLCATPLVATNEKLFFGSGTQLSVL.

The rearrangement links TRBV9 to TRBJ2-5; tentatively, D is TRBD2 (7 bases). The germline CDR1 and CDR2 sequences are SGDLS and YYNGEE. This CDR3 comprises 14 residues. Trimming left V 2 bases short and J 5 bases short, with 13 bases between. DNA of the CDR3: TGTGCCAGCAGCGTTAGGGGGGGTGGCGAGACCCAGTACTTC. Amino acids: CASSVRGGGETQYF.

The chain joins TRBV7-2 to TRBJ2-3, with TRBD2 matching 13 bases. The junction had 8 bases not matched to a gene; V was cut back by 4 bases and J by 13 bases. The length of the CDR3 is 14 residues. Germline V lookup: CDR1 SGHTA, CDR2 FQGNSA. The CDR3: CASSSGLAGAGEYF. The CDR3 DNA sequence: TGTGCCAGCAGCTCCGGACTAGCGGGGGCGGGGGAGTATTTT.

V and J are TRBV14 and TRBJ1-1, with D tentatively TRBD1 (5 bases). The CDR3 has 20 amino acids. Trimming pared 1 base from V and 2 bases from J, leaving 26 bases between. The germline gives CDR1 SGHDN, CDR2 FVKESK. Here the CDR3 DNA reads TGTGCCAGCAGCCAAGGATTTGTGACAGCCACGCGGGGATCTAACACTGAAGCTTTCTTT. It encodes CASSQGFVTATRGSNTEAFF.

The chain couples TRBV9 to TRBJ2-3, with 11 positions matching TRBD2. Germline trimming cut 4 bases from V and 2 bases from J; bases unmatched to any gene: 6. The CDR3 covers 16 residues. Germline V CDR1 and CDR2: SGDLS, YYNGEE. The CDR3 is CASSRLAGSPTDTQYF. The CDR3 DNA reads TGTGCCAGCAGCAGACTAGCGGGGTCACCCACAGATACGCAGTATTTT.

The V call is TRBV29-1, the J call TRBJ2-2; tentative D call: TRBD1 (5 bases). Germline V lookup: CDR1 SQVTM, CDR2 ANQGSEA. The length of the CDR3 is 12 residues. In nucleotides, the CDR3 is TGCACCTACAGGAGTATCACCGGGGAGCTGTTTTTT. Translating gives CTYRSITGELFF.

V is TRBV19 and J is TRBJ1-4; D remains ambiguous. Germline CDR1 reads LNHDA; CDR2 reads SQIVND (reference sequence). The CDR3 has 12 amino acids. V lost 5 bases to trimming and J lost 8 bases, with 9 bases between them. Here the CDR3 reads CASSGSQEKLFF. The CDR3 nucleotides read TGTGCCAGTAGTGGGAGCCAAGAAAAACTGTTTTTT.

V is TRBV14 and J is TRBJ2-5; 7 nucleotides line up with TRBD1. The germline V gene encodes CDR1 SGHDN and CDR2 FVKESK. With 2 bases clipped from V and 5 bases from J, the junction kept 5 bases outside the gene matches. This CDR3 is built from 14 residues. The CDR3 DNA sequence: TGTGCCAGCAGCCAATCCGGGACAGCGGAGACCCAGTACTTC. The encoded protein is CASSQSGTAETQYF.

The V and J genes are TRBV3-1 (or the pseudogene TRBV3-2) and TRBJ1-1; 8 bases match TRBD1. The ends lost 5 bases at V and 2 bases at J; junction bases unmatched: 1. Germline loops: CDR1 LGHDT, CDR2 YNNKEL (reference sequence). CDR3 length equals 13 residues. The CDR3 DNA is TGTGCCAGCAGCGACAGGGGAAACACTGAAGCTTTCTTT. Translating it yields CASSDRGNTEAFF.

This chain connects TRBV28 to TRBJ1-2, with 11 bases aligning to TRBD1. The V gene's germline CDR1 is MDHEN and CDR2 SYDVKM. The ends lost 6 bases at V and 4 bases at J; junction bases unmatched: 10. This CDR3 has 16 residues. CDR3 in amino acids: CASRSSGTGGLYGYTF. The CDR3 DNA sequence: TGTGCCAGCAGGTCCTCCGGGACAGGGGGACTCTATGGCTACACCTTC.

V and J are TRBV14 and TRBJ2-5, with 7 bases aligning to TRBD2. Trimming took 4 bases from V and 1 from J; bases not matched to a gene: 12. The CDR3 is 17 amino acids. Germline CDR1 is SGHDN and CDR2 is FVKESK. Here the CDR3 DNA reads TGTGCCAGCAGCCCATATTCGTGGGAGGGCGCCCAAGAGACCCAGTACTTC. This translates into CASSPYSWEGAQETQYF.

The chain combines TRBV5-8 with TRBJ1-4, with D maybe TRBD1 (6 bases). The V end lost 6 bases, the J end lost 5 bases, and 14 bases lay between the germline ends. The length of the CDR3 is 14 residues. The germline V gene has CDR1 SGHTS and CDR2 YDEGEE. The CDR3, as DNA: TGTGCCAGCACTATACAGGGCGTAAATGAAAAACTGTTTTTT. Translation: CASTIQGVNEKLFF.

J is TRBJ2-7 and V is TRBV5-6; perhaps TRBD1 as D (5 bases). CDR3 length: 14 residues. With 0 bases removed from V and 5 bases from J, the gap between germline ends came to 12 bases. Germline loops: CDR1 SGHDT, CDR2 YYEEEE. The CDR3 here is CASSLGRVGNEQYF. The CDR3, as DNA: TGTGCCAGCAGCTTGGGCAGGGTAGGAAACGAGCAGTACTTC.